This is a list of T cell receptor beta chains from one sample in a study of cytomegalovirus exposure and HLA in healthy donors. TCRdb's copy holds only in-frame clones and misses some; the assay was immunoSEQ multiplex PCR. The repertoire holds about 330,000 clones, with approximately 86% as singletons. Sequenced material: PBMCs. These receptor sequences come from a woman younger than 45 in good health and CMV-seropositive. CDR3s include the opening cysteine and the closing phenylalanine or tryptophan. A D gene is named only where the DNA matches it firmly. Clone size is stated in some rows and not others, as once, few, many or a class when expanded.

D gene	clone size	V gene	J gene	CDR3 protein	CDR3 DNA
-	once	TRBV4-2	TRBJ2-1	CASSQESGLYNEQFF	TGTGCCAGCAGCCAAGAAAGCGGTTTATACAATGAGCAGTTCTTC
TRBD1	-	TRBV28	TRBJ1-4	CATQTGGVEKLFF	TGTGCCACGCAGACAGGGGGTGTTGAAAAACTGTTTTTT
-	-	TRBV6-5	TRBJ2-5	CASSYSGRRETQYF	TGTGCCAGCAGTTACTCGGGAAGACGAGAGACCCAGTACTTC
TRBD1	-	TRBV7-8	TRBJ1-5	CASLPLATGGSASTGFRQPQHF	TGTGCCAGCCTTCCCCTGGCAACGGGGGGGAGCGCCTCGACAGGGTTCCGTCAGCCCCAGCATTTT
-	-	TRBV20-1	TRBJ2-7	CSALSYEQYF	TGCAGTGCTTTAAGCTACGAGCAGTACTTC
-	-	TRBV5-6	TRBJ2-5	CASSLGLQETQYF	TGTGCCAGCAGCTTGGGACTACAGGAGACCCAGTACTTC
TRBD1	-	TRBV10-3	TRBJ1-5	CAISESLDRGRQPQHF	TGTGCCATCAGTGAGAGTCTGGACAGGGGGCGTCAGCCCCAGCATTTT
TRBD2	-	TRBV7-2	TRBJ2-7	CASSLAQGGTYEQYF	TGTGCCAGCAGCTTAGCCCAGGGAGGGACCTACGAGCAGTACTTC
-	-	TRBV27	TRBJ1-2	CASSFTIDYGYTF	TGTGCCAGCAGTTTTACGATAGACTATGGCTACACCTTC
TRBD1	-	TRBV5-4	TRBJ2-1	CASSQGGGRGLDNEQFF	TGTGCCAGCAGCCAAGGAGGGGGCAGGGGGCTGGACAATGAGCAGTTCTTC
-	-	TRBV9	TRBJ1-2	CASSRGQLNRSGYTF	TGTGCCAGCTCACGGGGGCAGCTAAACAGGTCTGGCTACACCTTC
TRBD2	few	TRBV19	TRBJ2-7	CASSIGATAGGYEQYF	TGTGCCAGTAGTATAGGGGCAACAGCGGGAGGGTACGAGCAGTACTTC
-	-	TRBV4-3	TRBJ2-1	CASSQETHEPYNEQFF	TGCGCCAGCAGCCAAGAGACCCACGAGCCTTACAATGAGCAGTTCTTC
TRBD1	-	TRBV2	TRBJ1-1	CASREQGATGTEAFF	TGTGCCAGCAGAGAACAGGGGGCGACGGGCACTGAAGCTTTCTTT